Below are 32 T cell receptor beta chains sequenced from a single sample in a study of T cell responses to AZD1222 COVID-19 vaccine. Here immunoSEQ multiplex PCR was the method, and the copy in TCRdb shows in-frame clones only, minus some. The table lists some 130,000 clones, over 75% of them singletons. The input for sequencing was peripheral blood, taken on day 0 of AZD1222 vaccination. Receptor source: an adult in good health.

The chain combines TRBV2 with TRBJ2-5; 12 nucleotides agree with TRBD2. The CDR3 is 17 amino acids. Germline values: CDR1 SNHLY, CDR2 FYNNEI. The junction had 8 bases not matched to a gene; V was cut back by 3 bases and J by 3 bases. The DNA for the CDR3 is TGTGCCAGCAGTGACCCCCTACTAGCGGGGGGCAAAGAGACCCAGTACTTC. It is translated as CASSDPLLAGGKETQYF.

V is TRBV19 and J is TRBJ1-1; tentative D call: TRBD1 (5 bases). The CDR3 consists of 13 residues. Germline CDR1 LNHDA, CDR2 SQIVND (reference sequence). The V end was cut by 3 bases, the J end by 3 bases, with 8 bases between. The CDR3 loop reads CASSIGGDTEAFF. DNA of the CDR3: TGTGCCAGTAGTATTGGGGGGGACACTGAAGCTTTCTTT. Drawing the rest from reference TRBV19 and TRBJ1-1, the complete variable domain is DGGITQSPKYLFRKEGQNVTLSCEQNLNHDAMYWYRQDPGQGLRLIYYSQIVNDFQKGDIAEGYSVSREKKESFPLTVTSAQKNPTAFYLCASSIGGDTEAFFGQGTRLTVV.

The chain uses TRBV5-4 and TRBJ1-6, with 8 positions matching TRBD1. V was clipped by 4 bases and J by 9 bases; unmatched bases: 9. The CDR3 covers 15 residues. Germline lookup yields CDR1 SGHNT and CDR2 YYREEE (reference sequence). CDR3 region: CASSTRTGSGSPLHF. In nucleotides, the CDR3 is TGTGCCAGCAGCACAAGGACAGGGTCTGGTTCACCCCTCCACTTT.

This rearrangement joins TRBV1 to TRBJ1-4; TRBD1, as called in the table, went unchecked against the DNA. TRBV1 is shown as a pseudogene. The length of the CDR3 is 15 residues. The CDR3 nucleotides are TGCACCAGCAGCCATGGACAGCGAAAGAGTGGTAAACTGTTTTTT. It codes for CTSSHGQRKSGKLFF.

The CDR3 sequence: CASSQEAVSYNEQFF. CDR3 nucleotide sequence: TGCGCCAGCAGCCAAGAGGCAGTCTCCTACAATGAGCAGTTCTTC. The chain uses TRBV4-1 and TRBJ2-1; D unclear. Germline V gene data show CDR1 as MGHRA and CDR2 as YSYEKL. V lost 0 bases to trimming and J lost 0 bases, with 6 bases between them. This CDR3 region has 15 residues.

This chain connects TRBV12-3 or TRBV12-4 to TRBJ2-7, with 9 positions matching TRBD1. Trimming at V came to 4 bases and at J to 2 bases, leaving 0 bases not matched to a gene. CDR3 size: 13 residues. CDR3 nucleotide sequence: TGTGCCAGCAGTTGGACAGGGGCCTACGAGCAGTACTTC. Translated: CASSWTGAYEQYF.

This rearrangement joins TRBV27 to TRBJ1-5; D is perhaps TRBD1 (5 bases). The CDR3 is made up of 12 amino acids. Germline V gene sequence: CDR1 MNHEY, CDR2 SMNVEV (reference sequence). V was clipped by 6 bases and J by 7 bases, with 10 bases between them. The CDR3 reads CASRQGIQPQHF. The CDR3 bases are TGTGCCAGCAGGCAGGGAATCCAGCCCCAGCATTTT.

This sequence joins TRBV28 and TRBJ1-5; 10 nucleotides line up with TRBD1. Germline-derived CDR1 and CDR2 are MDHEN and SYDVKM. The length of the CDR3 is 16 residues. The trim removed 6 bases at V and 4 bases at J, leaving 9 bases unmatched. The CDR3 loop is CASSSGQGPSNQPQHF. The CDR3 region has the DNA TGTGCCAGCAGCTCGGGACAGGGGCCCTCAAATCAGCCCCAGCATTTT.

This clone appeared a single time. This sequence joins TRBV6-5 and TRBJ1-5, with no clear D. Germline V gene lookup returns CDR1 MNHEY and CDR2 SVGAGI. The CDR3 loop spans 15 amino acids. V was pared by 0 bases and J by 11 bases, with 17 bases between. CDR3 in DNA: TGTGCCAGCAGTTACTCGGCGGAACCGGTTACGGCCCAGCATTTT. It encodes CASSYSAEPVTAQHF.

The chain uses TRBV11-2 and TRBJ1-1; D gene uncertain. With 5 bases removed from V and 1 base from J, the gap between germline ends came to 2 bases. Germline V lookup: CDR1 SGHAT, CDR2 FQNNGV. The CDR3 is 11 residues long. Here the CDR3 reads CASSRNTEAFF. The CDR3 region has the DNA TGTGCCAGCAGCCGGAACACTGAAGCTTTCTTT.

This sequence joins TRBV27 and TRBJ2-5, with 7 bases that match TRBD1. CDR3 length equals 15 residues. Trimming cost V 5 bases and J 5 bases; bases outside gene matches: 11. Looked up from germline, CDR1 is MNHEY and CDR2 is SMNVEV (reference sequence). CDR3 nucleotide sequence: TGTGCCAGCAGTGGACGACAGGGCTTCAGGGAGACCCAGTACTTC. This translates into CASSGRQGFRETQYF.

The V gene is TRBV3-1 (or the pseudogene TRBV3-2), the J gene TRBJ1-2, with D perhaps matching TRBD1 (6 bases). CDR3 length equals 13 residues. V was clipped by 5 bases and J by 7 bases, with 14 bases between them. Per germline, CDR1 LGHDT and CDR2 YNNKEL (reference sequence). CDR3 amino acids: CASSTTGRSGYTF. For the CDR3, the DNA is TGTGCCAGCAGCACGACAGGAAGAAGTGGCTACACCTTC.

This chain links TRBV5-4 with TRBJ1-5; no reliable D call. V lost 3 bases, J lost 0 bases, and 7 bases lay in between. CDR1 is SGHNT, CDR2 YYREEE, per germline (reference sequence). This CDR3 is 14 amino acids long. The CDR3 sequence is CASSSDNSNQPQHF. CDR3 coding DNA: TGTGCCAGCAGCTCCGACAATAGCAATCAGCCCCAGCATTTT.

This clone appeared a few times. The chain joins TRBV27 to TRBJ2-1, with 9 bases lining up with TRBD1. CDR3 length: 12 residues. With V trimmed by 3 bases and J by 14 bases, 5 bases remained unmatched. Germline V gene sequence: CDR1 MNHEY, CDR2 SMNVEV (reference sequence). The CDR3 here is CASSLKGTGKFF. Written as DNA, the CDR3 is TGTGCCAGCAGTTTGAAGGGGACAGGGAAGTTCTTC.

V usage is TRBV4-1 and J usage is TRBJ1-6; D is ambiguous. The V gene's germline CDR1 is MGHRA and CDR2 YSYEKL. The CDR3 contains 16 residues. Trimming shortened V by 7 bases and J by 0 bases, and 13 bases separated the two germline ends. The CDR3 region is CASTRGESSYNSPLHF. In DNA, the CDR3 is TGCGCCAGCACGCGGGGTGAAAGCTCCTATAATTCACCCCTCCACTTT.

The chain couples TRBV15 to TRBJ1-4, with a possible D match to TRBD1 (6 bases). Germline V gene lookup returns CDR1 LNHNV and CDR2 YYDKDF (reference sequence). CDR3 size: 15 residues. The V end lost 2 bases, the J end lost 2 bases, and 9 bases lay between the germline ends. This CDR3 reads CATSRNRDTNEKLFF. CDR3 DNA: TGTGCCACCAGCAGAAACAGGGATACTAATGAAAAACTGTTTTTT.

In this sample, this clone turned up once. The chain joins TRBV7-2 to TRBJ1-2, with D unresolved. Germline values: CDR1 SGHTA, CDR2 FQGNSA. This CDR3 is 13 amino acids long. V lost 3 bases and J lost 5, with 10 bases in between. The CDR3 loop is CASSFPRGYGYTF. The CDR3 DNA is TGTGCCAGCAGCTTTCCTAGAGGGTATGGCTACACCTTC.

CDR3 bases: TGTGCCAGCAGTTTAAATCGGGGACCGCTTAATGAAAAACTGTTTTTT. Its protein product is CASSLNRGPLNEKLFF. V usage is TRBV28 and J usage is TRBJ1-4, with D tentatively TRBD1 (5 bases). V was pared by 2 bases and J by 4 bases, with 14 bases between. Germline V gives CDR1 MDHEN, CDR2 SYDVKM. The CDR3 runs 16 residues. Complete variable domain (other parts from reference TRBV28 and TRBJ1-4): DVKVTQSSRYLVKRTGEKVFLECVQDMDHENMFWYRQDPGLGLRLIYFSYDVKMKEKGDIPEGYSVSREKKERFSLILESASTNQTSMYLCASSLNRGPLNEKLFFGSGTQLSVL.

The chain carries TRBV6-4 and TRBJ2-1; D is perhaps TRBD1 or TRBD2 (6 bases each). The germline gives CDR1 MRHNA, CDR2 SNTAGT. The CDR3 totals 12 residues. V lost 3 bases and J 9 bases, leaving 9 bases between the germline ends. The CDR3 coding sequence is TGTGCCAGCAGTGAAGGAGGGGGTGAGCAGTTCTTC. Protein sequence: CASSEGGGEQFF.

This chain joins TRBV27 and TRBJ2-1; D unclear. CDR1 is MNHEY, CDR2 SMNVEV, per germline (reference sequence). This CDR3 contains 13 residues. Trimming stripped 3 bases from V and 8 bases from J, with 11 bases between. CDR3 sequence: CASSFMVSDEQFF. CDR3 bases: TGTGCCAGCAGTTTTATGGTTAGTGATGAGCAGTTCTTC.

The chain uses TRBV3-1 (or the pseudogene TRBV3-2) and TRBJ2-7; D might be TRBD2 (6 bases). The germline V and J ends were trimmed by 3 bases and 6 bases, with 15 bases remaining between them. The CDR3 sequence is 14 residues long. Germline loops: CDR1 LGHDT, CDR2 YNNKEL (reference sequence). CDR3 in amino acids: CASSHLPGDPEQYF. The CDR3 bases are TGTGCCAGCAGCCACCTACCGGGGGACCCCGAGCAGTACTTC.

This CDR3 is CASRTDRGAYNSPLHF. CDR3 in DNA: TGTGCCAGCAGGACGGACAGGGGGGCCTATAATTCACCCCTCCACTTT. The rearrangement joins TRBV2 to TRBJ1-6; 10 nucleotides match TRBD1. Germline V CDR1 and CDR2: SNHLY, FYNNEI. V trimming: 6 bases; J trimming: 2 bases; junction bases outside the gene matches: 4. This CDR3 region has 16 residues. Combining the CDR3 with reference TRBV2 and TRBJ1-6 gives the whole variable domain EPEVTQTPSHQVTQMGQEVILRCVPISNHLYFYWYRQILGQKVEFLVSFYNNEISEKSEIFDDQFSVERPDGSNFTLKIRSTKLEDSAMYFCASRTDRGAYNSPLHFGNGTRLTVT.

This chain links TRBV27 with TRBJ1-2; D is uncertain. The germline V and J ends were trimmed by 7 bases and 6 bases, with 12 bases remaining between them. This CDR3 region has 12 residues. CDR1 and CDR2 from the germline V gene are MNHEY and SMNVEV (reference sequence). CDR3 amino acids: CASKGRGDGYTF. The CDR3 nucleotides read TGTGCCAGCAAAGGGCGCGGGGATGGCTACACCTTC.

This CDR3 is CATRAENTGELFF. The CDR3 nucleotides read TGCGCCACCCGCGCGGAAAACACCGGGGAGCTGTTTTTT. This chain joins TRBV10-1 and TRBJ2-2; no definite D call. Germline V gives CDR1 WNHNN, CDR2 SYGVQD (reference sequence). The CDR3 has 13 residues. V was trimmed by 10 bases and J by 2 bases, leaving 11 bases between them.

The chain couples TRBV18 to TRBJ1-2; D gene uncertain. In germline, CDR1 is KGHSH, CDR2 LQKENI. V dropped 3 bases and J dropped 1 base, with 12 bases sitting between them. The CDR3 contains 15 residues. The CDR3 protein is CASSPPTRVNYGYTF. The CDR3, as DNA: TGTGCCAGCTCACCTCCTACAAGGGTTAACTATGGCTACACCTTC.

J is TRBJ2-3 and V is TRBV21-1; the table's D call, TRBD1, was not checked against the DNA. TRBV21-1 is noted as a pseudogene. CDR3 length: 16 residues. CDR3 protein: CASSHPSGTGTDTQYF. The CDR3 DNA reads TGTGCCAGCAGCCACCCCTCCGGGACAGGCACAGATACGCAGTATTTT.

This chain links TRBV6-5 with TRBJ1-2; no clear D gene. The germline V gene has CDR1 MNHEY and CDR2 SVGAGI. The CDR3 is 16 amino acids. The V gene lost 3 bases and the J gene lost 5 bases, with 19 bases spanning the gap. CDR3 protein: CASSYNWQEPGYGYTF. DNA for the CDR3: TGTGCCAGCAGTTATAATTGGCAGGAGCCTGGGTATGGCTACACCTTC.

V is TRBV5-1 and J is TRBJ2-2, with D unresolved. With 1 base removed from V and 3 bases from J, the gap between germline ends came to 10 bases. From germline, CDR1 is SGHRS and CDR2 YFSETQ. The length of the CDR3 is 15 residues. In DNA form, the CDR3 reads TGCGCCAGCAGCTTGTTCGAGATTTACACCGGGGAGCTGTTTTTT. This codes for CASSLFEIYTGELFF.

V gene TRBV6-5 combines with J gene TRBJ2-1; D unclear. Germline lookup yields CDR1 MNHEY and CDR2 SVGAGI. This CDR3 has 10 residues. Trimming left V 7 bases short and J 8 bases short, with 6 bases between. The CDR3 loop reads CASNRDEQFF. CDR3 in DNA: TGTGCCAGCAACCGAGATGAGCAGTTCTTC.

This chain uses TRBV27 with TRBJ2-2; perhaps D is TRBD1 or TRBD2 (5 bases each). V lost 5 bases and J lost 5, with 15 bases in between. The CDR3 runs 15 residues. The V gene's germline CDR1 is MNHEY and CDR2 SMNVEV (reference sequence). The CDR3 loop reads CASSITGAGTGELFF. CDR3 sequence (DNA): TGTGCCAGCAGTATCACCGGGGCCGGAACCGGGGAGCTGTTTTTT.

This sequence joins TRBV6-4 and TRBJ1-1; D uncertain. The CDR3 is 14 residues long. In germline, CDR1 is MRHNA, CDR2 SNTAGT. The ends were cut back, 0 bases at V and 1 base at J, with 6 bases in the middle. The chain's CDR3 is CASSDSAENTEAFF. CDR3 bases: TGTGCCAGCAGTGACTCGGCGGAGAACACTGAAGCTTTCTTT.

The gene calls are TRBV27 and TRBJ2-5, with TRBD2 matching over 8 bases. The CDR3 runs to 14 residues. V lost 0 bases to trimming and J lost 4 bases; unmatched junction nucleotides: 1. The germline gives CDR1 MNHEY, CDR2 SMNVEV (reference sequence). CDR3 coding DNA: TGTGCCAGCAGTTTATCCGGGGGGGTAGAGACCCAGTACTTC. It translates to CASSLSGGVETQYF.